This T cell receptor beta chain is drawn from a study of blood T cell repertoires in COVID-19. Across the whole study: Both acute and convalescent COVID-19 samples were obtained from the United States, Italy and Spain. PBMCs, B-cell-depleted T cells, or T cells were the source of the cDNA or gDNA that made up the material.

Original processing notes: Estimation of nucleated cell counts was performed using reference gene primer amplification. Only in-frame clones appear in the TCRdb table, and some are missing; sequencing was by immunoSEQ multiplex PCR. V, J and clone size reflect that table, while D and trimming were determined from the DNA. The data contain fewer than 150,000 clones, around 79% of them singletons. V lost 6 bases and J 0 bases, leaving 11 bases between the germline ends. Germline V gene data show CDR1 as SQVTM and CDR2 as ANQGSEA. This CDR3 region has 13 residues. Material for sequencing was peripheral blood. The chain couples TRBV29-1 to TRBJ1-1, with D tentatively TRBD1 (6 bases). The receptor was derived from a man over 45 with acute or convalescent COVID-19. CDR3 coding DNA: TGCAGCGTAGCGGGGGCAGTGAACACTGAAGCTTTCTTT. Its protein is CSVAGAVNTEAFF.